The clone carrying this T cell receptor beta chain was seen a handful of times. What it binds is not known. The CDR3 has 14 residues. After removal of 5 bases from V and 3 bases from J, the junction contained 8 bases not matched to a gene. Germline CDR1 reads DFQATT; CDR2 reads SNEGSKA (reference sequence). The data were obtained in a study of blood T cells in healthy people across ages. Study in general: About one barcoded beta molecule was captured per two T cells (by template switching). Whole-study findings and limits: Getting older went along with TCR beta diversity per million T cells dropping roughly linearly. It was held that the diversity estimates obtained from one million T cells were underestimates. Without sorted subsets, naive and antigen-experienced compartments could not be conclusively compared.

Then a second PCR, running roughly 7 to 12 cycles, was carried out with a sample-barcoded 5' primer and a J-beta primer mix. One entry per CDR3 protein results from TCRdb running MiXCR on the 5' RACE reads. The repertoire holds roughly 1.5 million distinct CDR3 sequences, with approximately 43% as singletons. The sequencing sample was made of blood. The sequence was obtained from a young woman in good health. The rearrangement joins TRBV20-1 to TRBJ2-5; 8 bases align to TRBD2. CDR3 sequence: CSAAGLALEETQYF. Here the CDR3 DNA reads TGCAGTGCTGCCGGACTAGCCCTTGAAGAGACCCAGTACTTC.